This TCR beta chain originates from a study of regulatory T cells in long-lasting Graves disease. CDR1 is SGHTA, CDR2 FQGTGA, per germline. Trimming cost V 4 bases and J 0 bases, with 9 bases left between them. The CDR3 contains 14 residues. As for this clonotype: A single base separates this from a much larger clone, so it may be a read error.

For TCR beta, libraries came from iRepertoire HTBI primers and Arm-PCR of CDR3 regions. TCRdb analysed the multiplex PCR reads with MiXCR anew, one entry per CDR3 protein. This sample has about 530,000 distinct CDR3 sequences, with 15% to 20% found just once. Time point in this sample: newly diagnosed GD, antithyroid drugs for less than 3 months. The TCR library used RNA extracted from PBMCs. This sample was shared with a second study, whose subject was T cells in Graves' hyperthyroidism and ophthalmopathy. In that study: In blood, most of the thyroid clonotypes expanded above 0.001 were also present.

Sequences were derived from peripheral blood mononuclear cells (PBMCs), sampled at new diagnosis, from a patient treated with antithyroid drugs. The rearrangement links TRBV7-3 to TRBJ1-1; D gene unclear. This TCR derives from a middle-aged woman with Graves disease. CDR3 DNA: TGTGCCAGCAGCTCGGACGGTTTGAACACTGAAGCTTTCTTT. Protein product: CASSSDGLNTEAFF.